This TCR beta chain emerged from a study of blood T cell repertoires in COVID-19 (TCRdb year 2020). Study-level background: Collaborator samples came from the United States, Italy and Spain and covered acute and convalescent phases of COVID-19. The material from the prospective study consisted of cDNA or gDNA derived from T cells, B-cell-depleted T cells, or PBMCs. The dataset comprised deeply sampled blood TCRbeta repertoires from subjects exposed to, actively infected with, or recovered from COVID-19. A freely available public database, intended as a resource for researchers studying the immune response to SARS-CoV-2, is where the repertoires were released. The samples were drawn from two sources: the first 160 participants of the ongoing ImmuneRACE study, and 950 to 1,500 subjects contributed by 6 global collaborators. A de-identified subject ID, COVID-19 status, age in years and sex were almost always included in the sample metadata. Where available, HLA class I and class II types were obtained from metadata supplied by the sample provider rather than from assay-based typing.

A remark on this clone: It has no known antigen specificity. Per-base quality was not reported, and no clone a single base away is much larger than it.

Looking up the germline V gene (reference sequence) yields CDR1 MNHEY and CDR2 SMNVEV. Relative to germline, V is missing 4 bases and J is missing 4 bases, with 4 bases of the junction outside any gene match. The CDR3 holds 14 amino acids from the cysteine to the phenylalanine. Only the CDR3 region is kept as DNA, spanning 42 bases read in frame from base 1. Whole blood was collected in K2EDTA tubes by collaborating institutions according to the institutions' own protocols. For TCRbeta analysis, collaborators shipped samples in one of three forms: frozen whole blood, isolated PBMCs, or DNA extracted from either of those sample types. Here is what the overall study found, with its caveats: The quantity of clinical and demographic metadata differed by source and by participant and was supplied without curation.

TCRbeta CDR3 regions were amplified from genomic DNA by means of the immunoSEQ Assay, a bias-controlled multiplex PCR. Regarding the original processing steps: The number of nucleated cells in each sample was estimated from the amplification of reference gene primers within the assay. Sequence reads were collapsed and filtered to measure the absolute abundance of every unique TCRbeta CDR3 rearrangement. For each sample, productive Simpson clonality was calculated as the square root of Simpson's diversity index over productive rearrangements. TCRdb mirrors the immuneACCESS table, restricted to in-frame sequences. Some clones are absent from its copies; in checked studies, under half trace to an unresolved V gene, and the reason for the others is unknown. D and trimming were read from the DNA, whereas the V and J calls and clone size are those reported in that table. The sample table shows approximately 77,000 clones, and around three quarters are seen once. The ten largest make up roughly 4.8% of the sample.

Recombination linked TRBV27 to TRBJ1-2, and TRBD1 matches 9 of the central bases. The source of this sequence is a woman aged 70-85 years with acute or convalescent COVID-19. What was sequenced was peripheral blood. The CDR3 protein sequence reads: CASSSQGASYGYTF. The nucleotides are TGTGCCAGCAGTTCACAGGGGGCCTCCTATGGCTACACCTTC.